This T cell receptor beta chain was recovered during a study of blood T cells in healthy people across ages. Using a J-beta primer mix together with a sample-barcoded 5' primer, a second PCR was run for roughly 6 to 12 cycles. Via MiXCR, TCRdb re-called the 5' RACE reads, giving one row per CDR3 protein. The sample includes about 1.5 million distinct CDR3 sequences, 42% seen only once; the top ten take less than 8%. Looked up from germline, CDR1 is SEHNR and CDR2 is FQNEAQ (reference sequence). CDR3 size: 18 residues. Deletions cut 5 bases from V and 4 bases from J, with 25 bases between. This receptor was obtained from a woman aged 18-29 years in good health. The chain recombines TRBV7-9 with TRBJ2-3; D may match TRBD1 or TRBD2 (5 bases each). Sequenced material: blood. As DNA, the CDR3 is TGTGCCAGCAGCCCCCCTATAGGGGCGGGCATTGTTGCAGATACGCAGTATTTT. Translating gives CASSPPIGAGIVADTQYF.